These T cell receptor beta chains were read from a single sample in a study of T cells after posttransplantation cyclophosphamide. Clones were sequenced by immunoSEQ multiplex PCR, and TCRdb holds only the in-frame ones, with some missing. The sample carries about 10,000 clones, 80% to 85% recorded once. This material consisted of PBMCs, taken roughly 2,000 days after a stem cell transplant with posttransplant cyclophosphamide. These receptors came from a female patient aged 40-50 years who received an allogeneic stem cell transplant from a related donor, was CMV-positive, and had no GVHD. Some T cells may be the graft donor's. Both conserved end residues are trimmed from each CDR3.

v_call: TRBV25-1; j_call: TRBJ2-7; cdr3_aa: ASSEEGGSSYEQY
v_call: TRBV19; j_call: TRBJ2-7; cdr3_aa: ASSIWTGSVYEQY
v_call: TRBV5-1; j_call: TRBJ1-2; cdr3_aa: ASSPRQGRGTGYT
v_call: TRBV9; j_call: TRBJ2-7; cdr3_aa: ASRSESSYEQY
v_call: TRBV11-2; j_call: TRBJ2-7; cdr3_aa: ASSLTSTEQY
v_call: TRBV4-1; j_call: TRBJ2-2; cdr3_aa: ASSQVALAGGKGTGELF
v_call: TRBV19; j_call: TRBJ2-7; cdr3_aa: ASSKGTTTYEQY
v_call: TRBV7-3; j_call: TRBJ2-2; cdr3_aa: ASSRTSGGLITGELF
v_call: TRBV2; j_call: TRBJ2-5; cdr3_aa: ASSGGQGGDWTQY
v_call: TRBV15; j_call: TRBJ1-6; cdr3_aa: ATSRDATGNNSPLH
v_call: TRBV7-6; j_call: TRBJ2-1; cdr3_aa: ASSGTGSGEQF
v_call: TRBV9; j_call: TRBJ2-6; cdr3_aa: ASSVAKAGGGGANVLT
v_call: TRBV19; j_call: TRBJ1-4; cdr3_aa: ASSDLRQGAREKLF